This T cell receptor beta chain was recovered during a study of molecular identifiers for immune sequencing clone quantification (dated by TCRdb to 2017 to 2018). Study-level background: For a replicate experiment, the RNA from either about 20,000 or 100,000 naive CD8 T cells was divided into five aliquots, and four of those aliquots went on to sequencing. CD8 T cells were used in a methods study to benchmark molecular-identifier clustering-based TCR repertoire sequencing (MIDCIRS) and TCR RNA copy counting. Beyond this particular receptor, the publication reports: A single cell's worth of spiked-in Jurkat TCR RNA was reported detectable even among one million naive CD8 T cells. Identical TCR molecules sharing a barcode could cause highly expanded clone sizes to be underestimated. When barcode sub-clustering was not used, chimeric consensus sequences inflated TCR diversity, with chimeras reaching as high as 47%. The naive libraries included spiked-in Jurkat TCR RNA (roughly ten copies' worth), and this Jurkat TCR RNA is not part of the donor repertoire. In CMV-specific effector cells, clones with more than 20 RNA copies contained over 98% of molecules, whereas in naive cells such clones contained under 1% of molecules. Modeling estimated about three recovered TCR RNA copies per cell, compared with approximately 9.5 by digital PCR, which implies roughly 30% capture efficiency.

The germline V gene (reference sequence) yields MNHEY for CDR1 and SMNVEV for CDR2. A total of 15 residues make up the CDR3, ends included. Here the CDR3 DNA is all that survives: 45 bases in frame from base 1. The junction shows trimming of 2 bases on V and 5 bases on J, plus 15 bases between the germline ends. Comment on this clonotype: What this receptor recognizes is not known. The missing conserved phenylalanine or tryptophan at the end of this CDR3 makes a read error likely.

Library prep was done by PCR. TCRdb lists the instrument as Illumina HiSeq 4000. Bulk TCR libraries were prepared as previously described, using TCR primers listed in Table S5. The Qiagen AllPrep DNA/RNA kit was used to purify total RNA. Before analysis, reads from multiple sequencing runs of the same library were pooled. Under the source paper's analysis protocol: Reads were retained only if their TCR constant sequence matched exactly, and those retained reads were trimmed to 150 nt and grouped according to their 12-nt molecular barcodes. Reads within each barcode group were sub-clustered using a 15% Levenshtein threshold, and quality-weighted consensus sequences were constructed for each RNA molecule. Non-functional sequences were filtered out, along with any lower-count sequence sitting one edit away from another sequence. On the basis of fitting two negative binomial distributions, barcode sub-clusters with fewer than 20% of the maximum read count were discarded. The public reads were run again by TCRdb, first through fastp at Q25 and then through MiXCR, and only productive beta chains were kept. For every CDR3 protein sequence, its rows merge into one entry that carries the most common genes and DNA. None of the V and J calls come from the authors' own analysis; TCRdb made them. This sample holds approximately 500,000 distinct CDR3 sequences; about 20% were observed only once. The ten most abundant clones make up more than 0.8% of the sample.

Libraries of naive CD8 T cells were built from anywhere between about 20,000 and 1,000,000 sorted cells, with 10%, 30% or 50% of the purified RNA used. On a BD FACSAria II, naive CD8 T cells were FACS-sorted as CD8+CD4-CCR7+CD45RA+ and collected into RLT Plus buffer. Detection sensitivity was tested by spiking Jurkat RNA equal to some 11 TCR copies' worth into samples containing 20,000-1,000,000 naive CD8 T cells. CD8 T cells were enriched with RosetteSep CD8+ T Cell Enrichment Cocktail and Ficoll-Paque, followed by ACK red cell lysis. The sequencing input was naive CD8+ T cells from blood, with Jurkat cell RNA spiked in. Taken with the paper, the label for cell subset or site translates to: FACS-sorted CD8+CD4-CCR7+CD45RA+ naive T cells. The receptor was derived from a human donor in good health. Some libraries in this study had Jurkat cell RNA spiked in. The chain is encoded by TRBV27 joined to TRBJ1-2; perhaps TRBD1 is the D gene, with 5 bases matching. The DNA is TGTGCCAGCAGTTTAGGACACCCAGATTATTATGGCTACACCCTC. Translated, this gives CASSLGHPDYYGYTL.